This T cell receptor (beta chain) was identified during a study of cytomegalovirus exposure and HLA in healthy donors. CDR1 and CDR2 (germline): SGHKS, YYEKEE (reference sequence). J gave up 4 bases and V 0 bases, and 11 bases lay outside the gene matches. This CDR3 is built from 17 residues. The study ran its PCR with 60 Vbeta and 13 Jbeta primers. The table came from immunoSEQ multiplex PCR; TCRdb's copy has only in-frame clones and leaves some out. Of 100,000 to 150,000 clones detected, 65% to 75% appear once; the ten largest clones hold about 9.9%. This clone was counted a few times. The clonotype originates from a woman between 50 and 59 years old in good health and CMV-seropositive. The chain carries TRBV5-5 and TRBJ1-2, with 8 nucleotides matching TRBD1. What was sequenced was PBMCs. The CDR3, as DNA: TGTGCCAGCAGCTTGGGGGCAGGGGGCAGGTCAGGCTATGGCTACACCTTC. This encodes CASSLGAGGRSGYGYTF. The full variable domain, its missing parts supplied by reference TRBV5-5 and TRBJ1-2, is DAGVTQSPTHLIKTRGQQVTLRCSPISGHKSVSWYQQVLGQGPQFIFQYYEKEERGRGNFPDRFSARQFPNYSSELNVNALLLGDSALYLCASSLGAGGRSGYGYTFGSGTRLTVV.